These 20 T cell receptor beta chains were sequenced from one sample in a study of cytomegalovirus exposure and HLA in healthy donors. Primers included in the PCR were 60 Vbeta and 13 Jbeta primers. The assay was immunoSEQ multiplex PCR, and TCRdb's table has in-frame clones only and misses some. This sample contains 100,000 to 150,000 clones. The sequenced sample consisted of PBMCs. These TCRs come from a man younger than 35 in good health and CMV-seronegative.

This chain links TRBV29-1 with TRBJ2-5; D is possibly TRBD1 (5 bases). V lost 7 bases and J lost 3, with 12 bases in between. The germline V gene has CDR1 SQVTM and CDR2 ANQGSEA. This CDR3 comprises 12 residues. CDR3 in DNA: TGCAGCGCGGACATCAAGAAAGAGACCCAGTACTTC. Encoded protein: CSADIKKETQYF.

The gene calls are TRBV7-8 and TRBJ2-6; possibly TRBD2 for D (5 bases). Trimming took 5 bases from V and 2 from J, leaving 16 bases between them. This CDR3 region has 17 residues. Germline V CDR1 and CDR2: SGHVS, FQNEAQ. The CDR3 is CASSPPHGRTGANVLTF. DNA of the CDR3: TGTGCCAGCAGCCCGCCCCATGGGAGAACTGGGGCCAACGTCCTGACTTTC.

This chain joins TRBV14 and TRBJ2-1, with D tentatively TRBD2 (6 bases). This CDR3 contains 17 residues. Germline V gene sequence: CDR1 SGHDN, CDR2 FVKESK. Trimming took 0 bases from V and 7 from J, leaving 19 bases between them. The CDR3 DNA reads TGTGCCAGCAGCCAAGAGATTGGAGGGTGGATGCGGAATGAGCAGTTCTTC. This gives the protein CASSQEIGGWMRNEQFF.

For the CDR3, the DNA is TGTGCCAGCAGCGAAGGCTTACTAGCGGGGAAGTACAATGAGCAGTTCTTC. Protein: CASSEGLLAGKYNEQFF. V usage is TRBV7-2 and J usage is TRBJ2-1, with 10 bases that match TRBD2. V dropped 5 bases and J dropped 4; count of bases not matched to a gene: 11. Looked up from germline, CDR1 is SGHTA and CDR2 is FQGNSA. The CDR3 is 17 amino acids. The whole variable domain, remainder taken from reference TRBV7-2 and TRBJ2-1, is GAGVSQSPSNKVTEKGKDVELRCDPISGHTALYWYRQSLGQGLEFLIYFQGNSAPDKSGLPSDRFSAERTGGSVSTLTIQRTQQEDSAVYLCASSEGLLAGKYNEQFFGPGTRLTVL.

This chain joins TRBV19 and TRBJ1-4; D gene unclear. Trimming took 3 bases from V and 0 from J, leaving 11 bases between them. CDR1 and CDR2 from the germline V gene are LNHDA and SQIVND (reference sequence). This CDR3 is built from 16 residues. DNA for the CDR3: TGTGCCAGTAGTATCTGGTGGGCTGCAACTAATGAAAAACTGTTTTTT. Amino acids: CASSIWWAATNEKLFF.

This chain connects TRBV4-1 to TRBJ1-2; TRBD1 agrees at 8 bases. Germline assignment: CDR1 MGHRA and CDR2 YSYEKL. The CDR3 has 17 residues. Germline trimming cut 3 bases from V and 0 bases from J; bases unmatched to any gene: 9. The CDR3 DNA is TGCGCCAGCAGCCACCCGGGACAGGAAATTTCTAACTATGGCTACACCTTC. Protein: CASSHPGQEISNYGYTF.

The V gene is TRBV12-5, the J gene TRBJ2-2, with 7 nucleotides matching TRBD1. J gave up 1 base and V 5 bases, and 4 bases lay outside the gene matches. Germline V gene sequence: CDR1 LGHNT, CDR2 FRNRAP. There are 15 residues in the CDR3. The CDR3 loop reads CASGHGTVNTGELFF. The CDR3 DNA reads TGTGCTAGTGGTCACGGGACAGTGAACACCGGGGAGCTGTTTTTT.

V usage is TRBV18 and J usage is TRBJ1-5; D may be TRBD1 (5 bases). CDR3 length equals 14 residues. CDR1 is KGHSH, CDR2 LQKENI, per germline. V lost 0 bases to trimming and J lost 6 bases, with 9 bases between them. The CDR3 sequence is CASSPPGEVQPQHF. The DNA for the CDR3 is TGTGCCAGCTCACCACCAGGGGAAGTTCAGCCCCAGCATTTT.

The chain employs TRBV10-1 and TRBJ2-7; 7 bases line up with TRBD2. V lost 10 bases and J lost 0; bases outside the gene matches: 15. The CDR3 totals 16 residues. Germline CDR1 and CDR2: WNHNN and SYGVQD (reference sequence). The CDR3, as DNA: TGCGCCAACTACACTACAGCGGGGAGGGACTCCTACGAGCAGTACTTC. Encoded protein: CANYTTAGRDSYEQYF.

V gene TRBV6-5 combines with J gene TRBJ2-7, with a possible D match to TRBD2 (5 bases). The CDR3 sequence is 16 residues long. The V gene lost 1 base and the J gene lost 2 bases, with 15 bases spanning the gap. From germline, CDR1 is MNHEY and CDR2 SVGAGI. CDR3 sequence: CASSYFGLAKTYEQYF. The CDR3 DNA sequence: TGTGCCAGCAGTTACTTCGGTCTAGCTAAGACCTACGAGCAGTACTTC.

V and J are TRBV5-6 and TRBJ2-7; 7 bases are a match to TRBD1. The CDR3 covers 15 residues. Germline trimming cut 5 bases from V and 0 bases from J; bases unmatched to any gene: 8. Germline values: CDR1 SGHDT, CDR2 YYEEEE. The CDR3 DNA is TGTGCCAGCAGGGACCGGGACAGACCCTCCTACGAGCAGTACTTC. Its protein is CASRDRDRPSYEQYF. Together with reference TRBV5-6 and TRBJ2-7, the CDR3 gives the full variable domain: DAGVTQSPTHLIKTRGQQVTLRCSPKSGHDTVSWYQQALGQGPQFIFQYYEEEERQRGNFPDRFSGHQFPNYSSELNVNALLLGDSALYLCASRDRDRPSYEQYFGPGTRLTVT.

V and J are TRBV19 and TRBJ2-1; a possible D gene is TRBD1 (6 bases). With 7 bases removed from V and 0 bases from J, the gap between germline ends came to 13 bases. This CDR3 region has 15 residues. Germline CDR1 LNHDA, CDR2 SQIVND (reference sequence). The chain's CDR3 is CASTPDRSSYNEQFF. CDR3 in DNA: TGTGCCAGTACTCCAGACAGGAGCTCCTACAATGAGCAGTTCTTC.

The chain recombines TRBV18 with TRBJ2-7, with 14 bases aligning to TRBD2. Germline loops: CDR1 KGHSH, CDR2 LQKENI. Trimming took 3 bases from V and 7 from J; bases not matched to a gene: 2. The CDR3 is 14 amino acids. This chain's CDR3 is CASSPGLAGEEQYF. The CDR3 DNA is TGTGCCAGCTCACCGGGACTAGCGGGGGAGGAGCAGTACTTC.

The DNA for the CDR3 is TGTGCCAGCAGCTTAGCGTGGTTGGCAGACTCTGGAAACACCATATATTTT. Translation gives CASSLAWLADSGNTIYF. The genes are TRBV7-6 and TRBJ1-3, with D unresolved. There are 17 residues in the CDR3. Trimming cost V 0 bases and J 0 bases, with 12 bases left between them. Per the germline V gene, CDR1 is SGHVS and CDR2 is FNYEAQ. The full variable domain, completed using reference TRBV7-6 and TRBJ1-3, is GAGVSQSPRYKVTKRGQDVALRCDPISGHVSLYWYRQALGQGPEFLTYFNYEAQQDKSGLPNDRFSAERPEGSISTLTIQRTEQRDSAMYRCASSLAWLADSGNTIYFGEGSWLTVV.

This rearrangement joins TRBV2 to TRBJ2-5; D is undetermined. The DNA end is more similar to TRBJ2-7, so the J call may be wrong. CDR1 SNHLY and CDR2 FYNNEI come from the germline V gene. This CDR3 has 13 amino acids. CDR3 residues: CASRPYLLYEQYF. The CDR3 coding sequence is TGTGCCAGCAGACCTTACTTACTCTACGAGCAGTACTTC.

The chain is built from TRBV5-1 and TRBJ1-2, with D perhaps TRBD1 (5 bases). Germline CDR1 is SGHRS and CDR2 is YFSETQ. The CDR3 extends over 13 amino acids. V lost 2 bases, J lost 4 bases, and 9 bases lay in between. The chain's CDR3 is CASSLDRVYGYTF. Here the CDR3 DNA reads TGCGCCAGCAGCTTAGACAGAGTCTATGGCTACACCTTC.

In DNA form, the CDR3 reads TGTGCCACCAGCAGAGCGAGAGCAAATACGCAGTATTTT. Protein: CATSRARANTQYF. V gene TRBV15 combines with J gene TRBJ2-3; D gene unclear. The V end was cut by 1 base, the J end by 7 bases, with 9 bases between. CDR3 length equals 13 residues. Germline CDR1 LNHNV, CDR2 YYDKDF (reference sequence).

The gene calls are TRBV5-4 and TRBJ2-7, with 7 positions matching TRBD1. The CDR3 totals 17 residues. Germline lookup yields CDR1 SGHNT and CDR2 YYREEE (reference sequence). The V gene end was trimmed by 6 bases and the J gene end by 2 bases; junction bases not matched to a gene: 17. The CDR3: CASIDPRQGAFPYEQYF. CDR3 bases: TGTGCCAGCATCGACCCACGACAGGGCGCGTTTCCCTACGAGCAGTACTTC.

J is TRBJ2-7 and V is TRBV2; TRBD1 is a possible D gene (6 bases). V shed 10 bases and J shed 2 bases, with 12 bases lying between them. The CDR3 totals 12 residues. Germline V lookup: CDR1 SNHLY, CDR2 FYNNEI. CDR3 in DNA: TGTGCCACCGGACAGTTAACCTACGAGCAGTACTTC. It encodes CATGQLTYEQYF.

The chain employs TRBV11-3 and TRBJ2-1, with 7 bases that match TRBD2. With 5 bases clipped from V and 0 bases from J, the junction kept 4 bases outside the gene matches. Looked up from germline, CDR1 is SGHNT and CDR2 is YENEEA. This CDR3 has 15 residues. The CDR3 spells CASSPLASSYNEQFF. The CDR3 DNA follows: TGTGCCAGCAGCCCACTAGCGAGCTCCTACAATGAGCAGTTCTTC.